Detailed here is one TCR beta chain. The antigen is unknown. This specimen belongs to a study of human T cells and chemical hapten exposure. Study-wide results and limits: Expanded TCR counts at PT1 were positively correlated with the patch test score.

MiXCR, applied by TCRdb to the RACE reads, yields one record per CDR3 protein. The table has some 91,000 distinct CDR3 sequences, 27% seen once; the top ten hold over 9%. Trimming cost V 2 bases and J 1 base, with 14 bases left between them. The CDR3 runs 16 residues. Germline assignment: CDR1 MDHEN and CDR2 SYDVKM. Time point described: patch test 3, about 24 weeks after DPC sensitization. Treatment in this sample: therapeutic diphenylcyclopropenone sensitization with weekly scalp DPC. At patch-test visits, sampling came before the patch test. The material was whole blood, obtained in connection with sensitization to the hapten diphenylcyclopropenone (DPC). This receptor was obtained from a man aged 35 to 55 with alopecia areata. Some clones in this sample may be carry-over from other donors' samples. This chain connects TRBV28 to TRBJ1-2; D is undetermined. The CDR3 loop reads CASSLRGKRINYGYTF. CDR3 nucleotide sequence: TGTGCCAGCAGTTTACGGGGTAAACGGATTAACTATGGCTACACCTTC.